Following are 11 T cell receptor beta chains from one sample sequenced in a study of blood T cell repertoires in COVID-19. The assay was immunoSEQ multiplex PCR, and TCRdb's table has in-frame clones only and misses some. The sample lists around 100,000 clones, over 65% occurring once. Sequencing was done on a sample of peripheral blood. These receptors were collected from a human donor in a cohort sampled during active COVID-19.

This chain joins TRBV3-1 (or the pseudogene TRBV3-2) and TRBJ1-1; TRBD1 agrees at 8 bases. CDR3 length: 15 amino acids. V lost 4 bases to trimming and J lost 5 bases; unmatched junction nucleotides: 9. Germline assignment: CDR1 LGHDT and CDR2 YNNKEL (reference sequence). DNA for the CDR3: TGTGCCAGCAGCCTAGCTCCAGGGGGCGGTACTGAAGCTTTCTTT. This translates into CASSLAPGGGTEAFF.

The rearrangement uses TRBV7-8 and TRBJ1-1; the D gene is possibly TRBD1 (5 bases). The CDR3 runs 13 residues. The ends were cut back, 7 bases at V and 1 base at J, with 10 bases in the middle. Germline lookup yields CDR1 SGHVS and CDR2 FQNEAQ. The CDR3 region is CASTKGPNTEAFF. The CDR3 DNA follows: TGTGCCAGCACCAAGGGGCCGAACACTGAAGCTTTCTTT.

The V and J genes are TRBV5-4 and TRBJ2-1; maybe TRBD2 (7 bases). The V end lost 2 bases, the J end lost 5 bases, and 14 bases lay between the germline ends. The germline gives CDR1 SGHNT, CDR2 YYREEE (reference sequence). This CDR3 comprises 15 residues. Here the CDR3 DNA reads TGTGCCAGCAGCTTCGGGGGGCCGGTTCACAATGAGCAGTTCTTC. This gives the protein CASSFGGPVHNEQFF. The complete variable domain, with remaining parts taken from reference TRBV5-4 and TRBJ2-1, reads ETGVTQSPTHLIKTRGQQVTLRCSSQSGHNTVSWYQQALGQGPQFIFQYYREEENGRGNFPPRFSGLQFPNYSSELNVNALELDDSALYLCASSFGGPVHNEQFFGPGTRLTVL.

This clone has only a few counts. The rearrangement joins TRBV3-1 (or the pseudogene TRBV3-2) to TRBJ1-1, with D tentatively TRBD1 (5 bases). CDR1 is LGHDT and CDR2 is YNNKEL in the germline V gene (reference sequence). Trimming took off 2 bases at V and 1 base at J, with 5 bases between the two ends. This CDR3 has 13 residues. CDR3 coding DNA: TGTGCCAGCAGCCAAACAGGGAACACTGAAGCTTTCTTT. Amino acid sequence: CASSQTGNTEAFF.

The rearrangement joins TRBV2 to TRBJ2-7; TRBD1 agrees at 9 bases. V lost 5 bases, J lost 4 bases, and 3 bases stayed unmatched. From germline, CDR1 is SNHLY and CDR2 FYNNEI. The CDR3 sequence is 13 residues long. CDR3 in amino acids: CASSLGTGYEQYF. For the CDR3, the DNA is TGTGCCAGCAGTCTTGGGACAGGGTACGAGCAGTACTTC. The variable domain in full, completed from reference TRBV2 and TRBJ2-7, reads EPEVTQTPSHQVTQMGQEVILRCVPISNHLYFYWYRQILGQKVEFLVSFYNNEISEKSEIFDDQFSVERPDGSNFTLKIRSTKLEDSAMYFCASSLGTGYEQYFGPGTRLTVT.

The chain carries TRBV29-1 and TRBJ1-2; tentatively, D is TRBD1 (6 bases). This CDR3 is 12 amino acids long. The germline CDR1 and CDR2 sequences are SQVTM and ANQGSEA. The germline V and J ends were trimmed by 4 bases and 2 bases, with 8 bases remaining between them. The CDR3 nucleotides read TGCAGCGTTGGGGGGCGAAACTATGGCTACACCTTC. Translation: CSVGGRNYGYTF. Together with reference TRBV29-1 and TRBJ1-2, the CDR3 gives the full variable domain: SAVISQKPSRDICQRGTSLTIQCQVDSQVTMMFWYRQQPGQSLTLIATANQGSEATYESGFVIDKFPISRPNLTFSTLTVSNMSPEDSSIYLCSVGGRNYGYTFGSGTRLTVV.

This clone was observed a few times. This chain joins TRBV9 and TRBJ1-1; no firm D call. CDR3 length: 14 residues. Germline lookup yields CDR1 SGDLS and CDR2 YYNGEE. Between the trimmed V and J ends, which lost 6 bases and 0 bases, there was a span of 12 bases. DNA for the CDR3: TGTGCCAGCACCAAGAGTGTGGTGAACACTGAAGCTTTCTTT. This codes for CASTKSVVNTEAFF.

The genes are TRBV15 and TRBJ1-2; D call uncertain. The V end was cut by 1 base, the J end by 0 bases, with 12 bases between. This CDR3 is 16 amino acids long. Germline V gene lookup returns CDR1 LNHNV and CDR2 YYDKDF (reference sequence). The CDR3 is CATSRGGPGTNYGYTF. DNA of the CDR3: TGTGCCACCAGCAGAGGAGGGCCGGGAACTAACTATGGCTACACCTTC.

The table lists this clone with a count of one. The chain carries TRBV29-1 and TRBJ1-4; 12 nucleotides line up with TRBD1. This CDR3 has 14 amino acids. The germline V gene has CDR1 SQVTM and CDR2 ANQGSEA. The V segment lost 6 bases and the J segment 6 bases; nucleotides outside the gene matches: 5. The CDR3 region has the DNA TGCAGCGTGGGGACAGGGGGCGAATATGAAAAACTGTTTTTT. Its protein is CSVGTGGEYEKLFF.

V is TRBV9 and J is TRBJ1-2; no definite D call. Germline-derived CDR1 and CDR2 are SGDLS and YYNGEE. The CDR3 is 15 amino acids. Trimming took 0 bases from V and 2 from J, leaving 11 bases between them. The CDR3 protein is CASSVELGQNYGYTF. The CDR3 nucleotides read TGTGCCAGCAGCGTAGAGTTGGGCCAGAACTATGGCTACACCTTC.

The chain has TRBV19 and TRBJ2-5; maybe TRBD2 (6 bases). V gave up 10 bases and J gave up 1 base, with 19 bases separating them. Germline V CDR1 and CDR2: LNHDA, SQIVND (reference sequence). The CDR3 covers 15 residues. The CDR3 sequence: CAKNAGLAVQETQYF. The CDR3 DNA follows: TGTGCCAAAAATGCGGGGCTAGCCGTCCAAGAGACCCAGTACTTC.